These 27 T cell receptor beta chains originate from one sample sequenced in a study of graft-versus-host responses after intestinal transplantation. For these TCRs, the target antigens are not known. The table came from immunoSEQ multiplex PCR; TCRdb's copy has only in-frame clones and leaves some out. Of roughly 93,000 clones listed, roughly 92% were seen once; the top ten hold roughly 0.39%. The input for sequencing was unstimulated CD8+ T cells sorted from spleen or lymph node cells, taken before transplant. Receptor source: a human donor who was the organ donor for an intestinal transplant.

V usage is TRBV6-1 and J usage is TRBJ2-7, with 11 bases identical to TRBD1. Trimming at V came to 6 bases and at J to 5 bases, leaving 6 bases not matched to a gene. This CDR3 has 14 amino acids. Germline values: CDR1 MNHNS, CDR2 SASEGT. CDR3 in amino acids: CASSLRTGGDEQYF. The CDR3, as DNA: TGTGCCAGCAGCCTAAGGACAGGGGGCGACGAGCAGTACTTC.

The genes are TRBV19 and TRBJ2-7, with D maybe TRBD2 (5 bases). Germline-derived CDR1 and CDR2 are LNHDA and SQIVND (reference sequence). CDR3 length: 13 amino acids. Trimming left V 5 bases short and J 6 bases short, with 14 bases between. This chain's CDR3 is CASSVGLGREQYF. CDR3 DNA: TGTGCCAGTAGTGTCGGACTTGGACGCGAGCAGTACTTC.

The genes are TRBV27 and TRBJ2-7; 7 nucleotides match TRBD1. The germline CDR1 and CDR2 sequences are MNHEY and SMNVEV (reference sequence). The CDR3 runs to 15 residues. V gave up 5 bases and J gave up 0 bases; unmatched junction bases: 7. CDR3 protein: CASSPEGQLSYEQYF. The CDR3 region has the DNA TGTGCCAGCAGTCCCGAGGGACAGCTCTCCTACGAGCAGTACTTC.

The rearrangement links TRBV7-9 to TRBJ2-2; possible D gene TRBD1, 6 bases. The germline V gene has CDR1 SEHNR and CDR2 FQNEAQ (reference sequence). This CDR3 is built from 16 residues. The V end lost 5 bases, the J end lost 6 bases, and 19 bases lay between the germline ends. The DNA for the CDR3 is TGTGCCAGCAGCCCCACCGGACAGATTGGGCCCGGGGAGCTGTTTTTT. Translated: CASSPTGQIGPGELFF.

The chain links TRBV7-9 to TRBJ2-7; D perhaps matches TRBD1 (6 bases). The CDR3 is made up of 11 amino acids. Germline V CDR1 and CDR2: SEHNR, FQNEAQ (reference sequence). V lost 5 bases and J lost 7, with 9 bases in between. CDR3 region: CASSPGVEQYF. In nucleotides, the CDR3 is TGTGCCAGCAGCCCAGGGGTTGAGCAGTACTTC. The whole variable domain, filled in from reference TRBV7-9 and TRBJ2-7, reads DTGVSQNPRHKITKRGQNVTFRCDPISEHNRLYWYRQTLGQGPEFLTYFQNEAQLEKSRLLSDRFSAERPKGSFSTLEIQRTEQGDSAMYLCASSPGVEQYFGPGTRLTVT.

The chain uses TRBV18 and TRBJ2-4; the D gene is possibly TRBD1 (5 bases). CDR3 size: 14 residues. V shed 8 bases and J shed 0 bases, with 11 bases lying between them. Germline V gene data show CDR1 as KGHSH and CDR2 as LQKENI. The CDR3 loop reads CASTDSPAKNIQYF. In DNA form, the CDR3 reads TGTGCCAGCACAGACAGTCCAGCCAAAAACATTCAGTACTTC.

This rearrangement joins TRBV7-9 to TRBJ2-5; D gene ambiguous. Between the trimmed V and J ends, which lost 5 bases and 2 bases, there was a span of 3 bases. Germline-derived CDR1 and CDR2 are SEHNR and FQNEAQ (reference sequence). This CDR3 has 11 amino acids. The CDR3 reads CASSQQETQYF. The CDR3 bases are TGTGCCAGCAGCCAACAAGAGACCCAGTACTTC.

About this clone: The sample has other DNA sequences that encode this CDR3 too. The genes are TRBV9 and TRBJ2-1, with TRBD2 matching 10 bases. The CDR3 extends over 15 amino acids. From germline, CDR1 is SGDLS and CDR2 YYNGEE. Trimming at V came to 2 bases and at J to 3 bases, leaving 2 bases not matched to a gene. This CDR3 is CASSVSGGDYNEQFF. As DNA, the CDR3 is TGTGCCAGCAGCGTGAGCGGGGGGGACTACAATGAGCAGTTCTTC.

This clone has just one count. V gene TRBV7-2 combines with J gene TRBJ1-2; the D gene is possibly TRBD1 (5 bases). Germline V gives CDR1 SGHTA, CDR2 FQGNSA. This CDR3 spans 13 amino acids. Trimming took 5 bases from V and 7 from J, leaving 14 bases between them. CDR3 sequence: CASSRTGVRGYTF. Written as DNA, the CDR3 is TGTGCCAGCAGCAGAACAGGAGTTCGTGGCTACACCTTC.

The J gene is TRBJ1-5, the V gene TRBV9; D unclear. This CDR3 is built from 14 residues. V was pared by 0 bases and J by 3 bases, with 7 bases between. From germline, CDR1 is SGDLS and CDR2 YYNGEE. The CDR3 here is CASSVGQNNQPQHF. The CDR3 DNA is TGTGCCAGCAGCGTAGGGCAGAACAATCAGCCCCAGCATTTT.

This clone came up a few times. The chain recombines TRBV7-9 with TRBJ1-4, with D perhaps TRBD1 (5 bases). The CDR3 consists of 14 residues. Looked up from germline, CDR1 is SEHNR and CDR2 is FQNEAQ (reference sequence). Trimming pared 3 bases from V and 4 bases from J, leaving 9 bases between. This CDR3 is CASSFRGDNEKLFF. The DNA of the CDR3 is TGTGCCAGCAGCTTTCGGGGGGATAATGAAAAACTGTTTTTT.

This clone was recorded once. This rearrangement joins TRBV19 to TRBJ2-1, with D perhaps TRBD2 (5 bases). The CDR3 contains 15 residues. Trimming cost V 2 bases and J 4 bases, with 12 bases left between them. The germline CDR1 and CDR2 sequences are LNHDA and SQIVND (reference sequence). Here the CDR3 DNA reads TGTGCCAGTAGTATATCTCGGACTGGATACAATGAGCAGTTCTTC. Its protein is CASSISRTGYNEQFF.

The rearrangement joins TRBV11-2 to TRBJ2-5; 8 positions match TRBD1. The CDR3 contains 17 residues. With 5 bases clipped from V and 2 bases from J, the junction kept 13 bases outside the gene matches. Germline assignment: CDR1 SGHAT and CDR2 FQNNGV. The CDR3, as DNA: TGTGCCAGCAGCCCCAGGACAGGGTTGGGAACGCAAGAGACCCAGTACTTC. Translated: CASSPRTGLGTQETQYF.

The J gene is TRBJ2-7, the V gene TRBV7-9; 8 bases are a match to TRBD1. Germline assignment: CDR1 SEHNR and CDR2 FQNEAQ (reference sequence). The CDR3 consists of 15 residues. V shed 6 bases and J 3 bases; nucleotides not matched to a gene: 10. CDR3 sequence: CASRPSTGVNYEQYF. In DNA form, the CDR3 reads TGTGCCAGCAGACCGTCGACAGGGGTAAACTACGAGCAGTACTTC.

The CDR3 sequence: CASSMDKAYEQYF. CDR3 bases: TGTGCCAGCAGCATGGACAAAGCCTACGAGCAGTACTTC. V usage is TRBV4-2 and J usage is TRBJ2-7; TRBD1 might be the D (5 bases). The CDR3 runs to 13 residues. V lost 5 bases to trimming and J lost 2 bases, with 10 bases between them. The germline CDR1 and CDR2 sequences are LGHNA and YNFKEQ.

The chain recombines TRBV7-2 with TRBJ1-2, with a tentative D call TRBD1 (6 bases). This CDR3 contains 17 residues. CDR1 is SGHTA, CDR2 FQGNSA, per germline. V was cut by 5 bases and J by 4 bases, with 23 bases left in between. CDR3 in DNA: TGTGCCAGCAGCCCCACCGGGACAACTACTGTTCGCTATGGCTACACCTTC. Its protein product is CASSPTGTTTVRYGYTF.

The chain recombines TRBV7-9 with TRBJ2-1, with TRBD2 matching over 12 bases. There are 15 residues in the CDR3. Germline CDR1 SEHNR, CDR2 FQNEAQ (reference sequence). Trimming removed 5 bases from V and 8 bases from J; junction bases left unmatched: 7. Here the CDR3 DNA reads TGTGCCAGCAGCGTCCTAGCGGGGGGGCCCGATGAGCAGTTCTTC. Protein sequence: CASSVLAGGPDEQFF.

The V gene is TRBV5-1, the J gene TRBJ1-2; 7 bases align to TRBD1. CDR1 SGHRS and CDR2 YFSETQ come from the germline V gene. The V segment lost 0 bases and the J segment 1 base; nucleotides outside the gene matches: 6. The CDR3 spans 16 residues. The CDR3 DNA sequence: TGCGCCAGCAGCTTGGTTGGAAGGGGGCTTAACTATGGCTACACCTTC. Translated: CASSLVGRGLNYGYTF.

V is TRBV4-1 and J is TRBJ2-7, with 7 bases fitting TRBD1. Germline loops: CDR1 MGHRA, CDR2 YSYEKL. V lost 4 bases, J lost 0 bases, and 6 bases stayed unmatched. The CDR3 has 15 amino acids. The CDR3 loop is CASSPGQSFSYEQYF. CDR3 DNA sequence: TGCGCCAGCAGCCCGGGACAGTCCTTCTCCTACGAGCAGTACTTC.

The CDR3 sequence is CASSGGDLGYEQYF. The CDR3 nucleotides are TGTGCCAGCAGCGGGGGGGATTTGGGCTACGAGCAGTACTTC. The chain uses TRBV9 and TRBJ2-5; a weak D match, TRBD2 (6 bases). TRBJ2-7 matches the DNA end more closely, so the J call is doubtful. Germline CDR1 and CDR2: SGDLS and YYNGEE. The CDR3 length is 14 residues.

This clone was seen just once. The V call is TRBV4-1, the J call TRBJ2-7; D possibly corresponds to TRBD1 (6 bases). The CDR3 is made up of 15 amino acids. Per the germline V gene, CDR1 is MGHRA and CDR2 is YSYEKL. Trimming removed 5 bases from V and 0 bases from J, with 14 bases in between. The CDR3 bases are TGCGCCAGCAGCGACAGCTGGGACACCTCCTACGAGCAGTACTTC. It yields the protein CASSDSWDTSYEQYF.

CDR3 amino acids: CASSPRTGGGGELFF. CDR3 coding DNA: TGTGCCAGCAGCCCCCGGACAGGGGGCGGCGGGGAGCTGTTTTTT. The chain combines TRBV9 with TRBJ2-2, with 11 nucleotides matching TRBD1. V lost 4 bases to trimming and J lost 7 bases; unmatched junction nucleotides: 6. Germline V gives CDR1 SGDLS, CDR2 YYNGEE. The CDR3 runs to 15 residues.

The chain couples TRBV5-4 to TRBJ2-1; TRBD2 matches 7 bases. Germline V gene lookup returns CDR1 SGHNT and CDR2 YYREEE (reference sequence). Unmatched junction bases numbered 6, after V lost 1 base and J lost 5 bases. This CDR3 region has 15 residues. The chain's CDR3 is CASSLRRGDDNEQFF. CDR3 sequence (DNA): TGTGCCAGCAGCTTGCGACGGGGGGACGACAATGAGCAGTTCTTC.

The CDR3 loop reads CASSGGLTATNEKLFF. CDR3 nucleotides: TGTGCCAGCAGCGGGGGCTTAACAGCAACTAATGAAAAACTGTTTTTT. This chain joins TRBV9 and TRBJ1-4, with D possibly being TRBD1 (5 bases). Looked up from germline, CDR1 is SGDLS and CDR2 is YYNGEE. Trimming took off 3 bases at V and 0 bases at J, with 12 bases between the two ends. The CDR3 totals 16 residues.

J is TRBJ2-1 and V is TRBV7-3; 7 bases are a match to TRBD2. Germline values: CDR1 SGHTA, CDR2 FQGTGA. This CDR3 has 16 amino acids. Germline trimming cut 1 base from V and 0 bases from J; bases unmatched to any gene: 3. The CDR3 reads CASSLKLASSYNEQFF. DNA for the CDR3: TGTGCCAGCAGCTTAAAACTAGCGAGCTCCTACAATGAGCAGTTCTTC.

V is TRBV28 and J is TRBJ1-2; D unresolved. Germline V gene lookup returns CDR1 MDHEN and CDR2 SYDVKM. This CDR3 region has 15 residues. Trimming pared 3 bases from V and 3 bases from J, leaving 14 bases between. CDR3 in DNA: TGTGCCAGCAGTTTTTTTGGGAGCGGGGACTATGGCTACACCTTC. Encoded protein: CASSFFGSGDYGYTF.

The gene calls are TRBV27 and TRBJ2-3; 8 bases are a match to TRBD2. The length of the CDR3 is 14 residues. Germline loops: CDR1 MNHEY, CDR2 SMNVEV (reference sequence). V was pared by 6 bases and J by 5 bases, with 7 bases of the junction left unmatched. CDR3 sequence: CASRNSGDGDTQYF. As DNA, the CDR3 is TGTGCCAGCAGGAATAGCGGGGATGGAGATACGCAGTATTTT.